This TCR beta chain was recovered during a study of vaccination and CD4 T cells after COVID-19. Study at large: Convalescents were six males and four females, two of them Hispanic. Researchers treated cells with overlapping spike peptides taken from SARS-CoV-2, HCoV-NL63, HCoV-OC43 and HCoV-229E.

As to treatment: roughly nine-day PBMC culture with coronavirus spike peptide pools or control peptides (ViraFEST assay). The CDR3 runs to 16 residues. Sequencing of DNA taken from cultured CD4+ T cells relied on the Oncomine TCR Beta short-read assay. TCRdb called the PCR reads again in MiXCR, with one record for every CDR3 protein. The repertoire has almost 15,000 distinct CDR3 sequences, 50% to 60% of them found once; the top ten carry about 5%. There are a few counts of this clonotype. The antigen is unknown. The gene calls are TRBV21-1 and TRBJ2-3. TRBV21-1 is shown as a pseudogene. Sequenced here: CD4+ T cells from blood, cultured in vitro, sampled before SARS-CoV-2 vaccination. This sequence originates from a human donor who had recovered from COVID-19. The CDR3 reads CASSKERQASTDTQYF. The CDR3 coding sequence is TGTGCCAGCAGCAAAGAGAGGCAGGCTAGCACAGATACGCAGTATTTT.